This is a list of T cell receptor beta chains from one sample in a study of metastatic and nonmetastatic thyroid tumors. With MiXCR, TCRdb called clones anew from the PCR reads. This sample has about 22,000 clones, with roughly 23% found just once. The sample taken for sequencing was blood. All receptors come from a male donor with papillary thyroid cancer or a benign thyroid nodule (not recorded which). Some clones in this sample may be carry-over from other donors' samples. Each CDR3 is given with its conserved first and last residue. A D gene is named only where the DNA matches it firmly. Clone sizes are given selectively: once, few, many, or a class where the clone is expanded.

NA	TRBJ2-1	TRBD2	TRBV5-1	CASNLAGDFYNEQFF	TGCGCCAGCAATCTGGCGGGGGACTTCTACAATGAGCAGTTCTTC
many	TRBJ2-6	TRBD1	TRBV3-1	CASSQGTGGANVLTF	TGTGCCAGCAGCCAAGGGACAGGTGGGGCCAACGTCCTGACTTTC
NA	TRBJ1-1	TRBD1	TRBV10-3	CAISAPGQGLTEAFF	TGTGCCATCAGTGCCCCCGGACAGGGGTTGACTGAAGCTTTCTTT
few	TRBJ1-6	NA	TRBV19	CASTGTLNSPLHF	TGTGCCAGTACCGGGACACTCAATTCACCCCTCCACTTT
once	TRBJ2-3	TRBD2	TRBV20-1	CSATPGLAGVQGGTDTQYF	TGCAGTGCTACCCCGGGACTAGCGGGGGTCCAGGGGGGCACAGATACGCAGTATTTT
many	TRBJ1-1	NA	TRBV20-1	CSAADVNTEAFF	TGCAGTGCCGCGGACGTGAACACTGAAGCTTTCTTT
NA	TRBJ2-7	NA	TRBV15	CATSRAGRGDEQYF	TGTGCCACCAGCAGAGCGGGCAGGGGGGACGAGCAGTACTTC
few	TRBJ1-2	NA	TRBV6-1	CASTLATNYGYTF	TGTGCCAGCACCCTAGCAACTAACTATGGCTACACCTTC
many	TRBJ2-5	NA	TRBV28	CASKETQYF	TGTGCCAGCAAGGAGACCCAGTACTTC
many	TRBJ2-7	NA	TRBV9	CASSVGNQGLYDEQYF	TGTGCCAGCAGCGTAGGCAATCAGGGGCTCTATGACGAGCAGTACTTC
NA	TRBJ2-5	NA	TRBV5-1	CASSLGLGGRDQETQYF	TGCGCCAGCAGCTTGGGGCTCGGGGGCCGTGACCAAGAGACCCAGTACTTC
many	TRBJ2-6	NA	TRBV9	CASSPDSGANVLTF	TGTGCCAGCAGCCCGGACTCTGGGGCCAACGTCCTGACTTTC
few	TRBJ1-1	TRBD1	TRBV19	CASSITITGVTEAFF	TGTGCCAGTAGTATCACCATTACAGGGGTCACTGAAGCTTTCTTT
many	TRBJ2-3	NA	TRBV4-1	CASRQVPSTGTDTQYF	TGCGCCAGCCGCCAGGTTCCGTCGACAGGCACAGATACGCAGTATTTT
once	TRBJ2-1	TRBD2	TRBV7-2	CASSLRDYADEQFF	TGTGCCAGCAGCTTGCGGGACTATGCCGATGAGCAGTTCTTC
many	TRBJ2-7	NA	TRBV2	CASSEEELVVYEQYF	TGTGCCAGCAGTGAAGAGGAACTAGTAGTGTACGAGCAGTACTTC
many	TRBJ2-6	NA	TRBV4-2	CASSQVSGTGANVLTF	TGTGCCAGCAGCCAAGTATCGGGGACTGGGGCCAACGTCCTGACTTTC
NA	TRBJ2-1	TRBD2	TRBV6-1	CASSASGSYNEQFF	TGTGCCAGCAGTGCTAGCGGGAGTTACAATGAGCAGTTCTTC
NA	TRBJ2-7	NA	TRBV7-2	CASSPPGAIYEQYF	TGTGCCAGCAGTCCCCCGGGAGCGATCTACGAGCAGTACTTC
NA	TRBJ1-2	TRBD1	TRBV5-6	CASNPTGLNYGYTF	TGTGCCAGCAACCCGACAGGGCTAAACTATGGCTACACCTTC
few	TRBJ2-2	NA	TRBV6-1	CASSPLWGQVVGELFF	TGTGCCAGCAGCCCCCTATGGGGGCAGGTGGTCGGGGAGCTGTTTTTT
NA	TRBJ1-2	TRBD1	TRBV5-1	CASSLKGGTGANYGYTF	TGCGCCAGCAGCTTGAAAGGGGGGACAGGTGCTAACTATGGCTACACCTTC
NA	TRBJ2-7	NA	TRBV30	CAWSLVAYEQYF	TGTGCCTGGAGTCTAGTAGCTTACGAGCAGTACTTC
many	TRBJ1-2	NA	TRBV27	CASSSQLNYGYTF	TGTGCCAGCAGTTCCCAACTTAACTATGGCTACACCTTC
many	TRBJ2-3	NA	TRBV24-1	CATSSRDTQYF	TGTGCCACCAGTTCCAGAGATACGCAGTATTTT
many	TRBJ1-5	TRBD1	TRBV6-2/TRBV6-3	CASSPDRGLGQPQHF	TGTGCCAGCAGTCCCGACAGGGGGCTTGGTCAGCCCCAGCATTTT
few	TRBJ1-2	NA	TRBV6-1	CASRGQINYGYTF	TGTGCCAGCAGGGGACAAATTAACTATGGCTACACCTTC
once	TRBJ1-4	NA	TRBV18	CASSLGGNEKLFF	TGTGCCAGCTCACTCGGGGGAAATGAAAAACTGTTTTTT
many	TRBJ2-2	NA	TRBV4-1	CASSQVVTGELFF	TGCGCCAGCAGCCAAGTGGTTACCGGGGAGCTGTTTTTT
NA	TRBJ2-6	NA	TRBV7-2	CASSLGISGANVLTF	TGTGCCAGCAGCTTAGGGATCTCTGGGGCCAACGTCCTGACTTTC